A single sample gave rise to the 28 T cell receptor beta chains below, sequenced in a study of T-cell memory formation after mild COVID-19. TCRdb re-called the 5' RACE reads with MiXCR, one entry per CDR3 protein. The table shows 300,000 to 350,000 distinct CDR3 sequences, with around an eighth occurring only once. The sample comprised PBMCs or a T cell subset sorted from them (not recorded which). The origin of the receptors is a man younger than 35 who had mild COVID-19 (a few samples of this study predate the infection). Cell type and time point are not known.

This rearrangement joins TRBV4-2 to TRBJ2-1, with D unclear. Germline CDR1 and CDR2: LGHNA and YNFKEQ. CDR3 length: 13 residues. Trimming pared 1 base from V and 3 bases from J, leaving 4 bases between. This chain's CDR3 is CASSQVVYNEQFF. The DNA of the CDR3 is TGTGCCAGCAGCCAAGTGGTCTACAATGAGCAGTTCTTC.

This clonotype was seen repeatedly, ten times or more. J is TRBJ2-5 and V is TRBV4-3; D might be TRBD2 (6 bases). Germline V lookup: CDR1 LGHNA, CDR2 YSLEER. The CDR3 totals 14 residues. Trimming stripped 0 bases from V and 9 bases from J, with 14 bases between. This CDR3 is CASSQDWGDPAQYF. DNA of the CDR3: TGCGCCAGCAGCCAAGATTGGGGGGACCCGGCCCAGTACTTC.

This clonotype was observed a few times. V and J are TRBV19 and TRBJ1-2; possible D gene TRBD1, 6 bases. The germline gives CDR1 LNHDA, CDR2 SQIVND (reference sequence). V dropped 7 bases and J dropped 1 base, with 10 bases sitting between them. This CDR3 contains 13 residues. CDR3 region: CASNRDLNYGYTF. In DNA, the CDR3 is TGTGCCAGTAACAGGGACCTTAACTATGGCTACACCTTC.

The chain carries TRBV7-9 and TRBJ2-7; 11 nucleotides align to TRBD1. The CDR3 runs 14 residues. From germline, CDR1 is SEHNR and CDR2 FQNEAQ (reference sequence). The ends lost 5 bases at V and 4 bases at J; junction bases unmatched: 4. The CDR3 loop is CASSPDRGQYEQYF. Written as DNA, the CDR3 is TGTGCCAGCAGCCCGGACAGGGGGCAATACGAGCAGTACTTC. Full variable domain (outside the CDR3, taken from reference TRBV7-9 and TRBJ2-7): DTGVSQNPRHKITKRGQNVTFRCDPISEHNRLYWYRQTLGQGPEFLTYFQNEAQLEKSRLLSDRFSAERPKGSFSTLEIQRTEQGDSAMYLCASSPDRGQYEQYFGPGTRLTVT.

This clonotype appeared a few times. The chain couples TRBV19 to TRBJ2-5, with D unresolved. The V end lost 9 bases, the J end lost 0 bases, and 11 bases lay between the germline ends. Germline V gives CDR1 LNHDA, CDR2 SQIVND (reference sequence). This CDR3 spans 13 amino acids. This CDR3 is CASLSWDQETQYF. Written as DNA, the CDR3 is TGTGCCAGCCTAAGTTGGGACCAAGAGACCCAGTACTTC.

V gene TRBV5-1 combines with J gene TRBJ2-1; 10 nucleotides line up with TRBD2. In germline, CDR1 is SGHRS, CDR2 YFSETQ. J lost 8 bases, V lost 5 bases, and 7 bases had no gene match. The CDR3 totals 14 residues. The CDR3 protein is CASRRSGGAYEQFF. CDR3 DNA: TGCGCCAGCAGGCGAAGCGGGGGGGCGTATGAGCAGTTCTTC.

This clonotype was observed a few times. The rearrangement uses TRBV20-1 and TRBJ1-4; TRBD1 matches 10 bases. The germline gives CDR1 DFQATT, CDR2 SNEGSKA (reference sequence). V dropped 2 bases and J dropped 4; count of bases not matched to a gene: 1. This CDR3 has 14 amino acids. The CDR3 here is CSARRTGGNEKLFF. CDR3 DNA: TGCAGTGCTAGACGGACAGGGGGTAATGAAAAACTGTTTTTT.

This clonotype was picked up a small number of times. The CDR3 region has the DNA TGCGCCAGCAGCTTGGTAGGGAACGGCTACACCTTC. This translates into CASSLVGNGYTF. V gene TRBV5-1 combines with J gene TRBJ1-2; D call uncertain. V lost 0 bases and J lost 8, with 8 bases in between. The CDR3 extends over 12 amino acids. From germline, CDR1 is SGHRS and CDR2 YFSETQ.

The chain combines TRBV7-8 with TRBJ2-7, with D perhaps TRBD1 (6 bases). This CDR3 region has 13 residues. Germline V gives CDR1 SGHVS, CDR2 FQNEAQ. The V end was cut by 5 bases, the J end by 5 bases, with 13 bases between. The CDR3 region is CASSNTGYHEQYV. The CDR3 DNA sequence: TGTGCCAGCAGCAATACAGGGTACCACGAGCAGTACGTC.

The genes are TRBV25-1 and TRBJ2-6, with D perhaps TRBD2 (5 bases). Germline V gives CDR1 MGHDK, CDR2 SYGVNS. The CDR3 covers 18 residues. The germline V and J ends were trimmed by 1 base and 4 bases, with 17 bases remaining between them. The CDR3 spells CASSELSHTGSGANVLTF. The CDR3 bases are TGTGCCAGCAGTGAATTGTCCCACACGGGGTCAGGGGCCAACGTCCTGACTTTC.

This clonotype has just one count. The rearrangement uses TRBV24-1 and TRBJ2-4; TRBD1 is a possible D gene (6 bases). Trimming took off 5 bases at V and 9 bases at J, with 13 bases between the two ends. Germline CDR1 KGHDR, CDR2 SFDVKD. The CDR3 contains 13 residues. DNA for the CDR3: TGTGCCACCAGTGGCCGAGACAGGAGCATTCAGTACTTC. It is translated as CATSGRDRSIQYF.

This clonotype was recorded only once. The chain joins TRBV7-9 to TRBJ2-2; 8 positions match TRBD1. Germline loops: CDR1 SEHNR, CDR2 FQNEAQ (reference sequence). CDR3 length: 16 amino acids. The trim removed 7 bases at V and 1 base at J, leaving 8 bases unmatched. The CDR3, as DNA: TGTGCCAGCACGATCAGAGGGACAGGGAACACCGGGGAGCTGTTTTTT. Its protein product is CASTIRGTGNTGELFF. The full variable domain, its missing parts supplied by reference TRBV7-9 and TRBJ2-2, is DTGVSQNPRHKITKRGQNVTFRCDPISEHNRLYWYRQTLGQGPEFLTYFQNEAQLEKSRLLSDRFSAERPKGSFSTLEIQRTEQGDSAMYLCASTIRGTGNTGELFFGEGSRLTVL.

This clonotype was counted a few times. The chain links TRBV12-3 or TRBV12-4 to TRBJ2-5, with D perhaps TRBD1 (6 bases). This CDR3 comprises 14 residues. Trimming took off 5 bases at V and 3 bases at J, with 13 bases between the two ends. The CDR3 DNA is TGTGCCAGCAGTACTCTTGACAGGAAAGAGACCCAGTACTTC. Protein product: CASSTLDRKETQYF.

This rearrangement joins TRBV7-9 to TRBJ1-2; possible D gene TRBD1, 5 bases. CDR3 length: 14 residues. Germline lookup yields CDR1 SEHNR and CDR2 FQNEAQ (reference sequence). V was cut by 4 bases and J by 3 bases, with 12 bases left in between. The CDR3 region is CASSSGDRHYGYTF. The CDR3 nucleotides are TGTGCCAGCAGCTCCGGGGACCGTCACTATGGCTACACCTTC.

The chain couples TRBV19 to TRBJ1-5, with D possibly matching TRBD1 (6 bases). Per the germline V gene, CDR1 is LNHDA and CDR2 is SQIVND (reference sequence). Trimming left V 8 bases short and J 0 bases short, with 20 bases between. This CDR3 has 17 residues. CDR3 sequence reads: CASEALTGPYSNQPQHF. The CDR3 region has the DNA TGTGCCAGTGAGGCCCTGACAGGCCCATATAGCAATCAGCCCCAGCATTTT.

In its sample, this clonotype was seen a few times. CDR3 protein: CASSLSPRTGAGELFF. Here the CDR3 DNA reads TGCGCCAGCAGCTTGTCCCCTCGGACAGGCGCCGGGGAGCTGTTTTTT. The rearrangement joins TRBV5-1 to TRBJ2-2, with TRBD1 matching 7 bases. Per germline, CDR1 SGHRS and CDR2 YFSETQ. Trimming took 1 base from V and 6 from J; bases not matched to a gene: 9. The length of the CDR3 is 16 residues.

The V gene is TRBV7-2, the J gene TRBJ2-5; TRBD1 matches 9 bases. The germline gives CDR1 SGHTA, CDR2 FQGNSA. The CDR3 is 13 amino acids. The ends lost 5 bases at V and 9 bases at J; junction bases unmatched: 7. The CDR3 spells CASSLGTGIAQYF. Here the CDR3 DNA reads TGTGCCAGCAGCCTCGGGACAGGGATCGCCCAGTACTTC.

This chain connects TRBV3-1 to TRBJ1-1; 10 bases agree with TRBD1. The CDR3 extends over 13 amino acids. J was trimmed by 10 bases and V by 5 bases; bases with no gene match: 7. The germline V gene has CDR1 LGHDT and CDR2 YNNKEL (reference sequence). The CDR3: CASSLRTGGRAFF. CDR3 DNA sequence: TGTGCCAGCAGCTTGAGGACAGGGGGGAGAGCTTTCTTT.

This clonotype appeared a single time. J is TRBJ2-3 and V is TRBV5-1; a possible D gene is TRBD2 (6 bases). The germline CDR1 and CDR2 sequences are SGHRS and YFSETQ. The length of the CDR3 is 16 residues. Trimming left V 2 bases short and J 0 bases short, with 13 bases between. This chain's CDR3 is CASSFQAGSSTDTQYF. The CDR3 DNA is TGCGCCAGCAGCTTCCAGGCGGGGTCAAGCACAGATACGCAGTATTTT.

This chain joins TRBV6-6 and TRBJ1-1, with 7 nucleotides matching TRBD1. The V gene's germline CDR1 is MNHNY and CDR2 SVGAGI (reference sequence). The junction had 7 bases not matched to a gene; V was cut back by 6 bases and J by 3 bases. This CDR3 region has 14 residues. CDR3 in DNA: TGTGCCAGCAGCTACCCAGACAGGGACACTGAAGCTTTCTTT. Its translation is CASSYPDRDTEAFF.

This chain joins TRBV10-2 and TRBJ1-2; D is uncertain. V lost 7 bases to trimming and J lost 2 bases, with 11 bases between them. Germline CDR1 and CDR2: WSHSY and SAAADI. The CDR3 length is 13 residues. This CDR3 is CASMGDTNYGYTF. The CDR3 nucleotides are TGCGCCAGCATGGGAGACACCAACTATGGCTACACCTTC.

The genes are TRBV20-1 and TRBJ2-1, with 8 bases aligning to TRBD2. In germline, CDR1 is DFQATT, CDR2 SNEGSKA (reference sequence). This CDR3 comprises 12 residues. CDR3 sequence (DNA): TGCAGGGGCGGGAGGAACTACAATGAGCAGTTCTTC. It yields the protein CRGGRNYNEQFF.

The table lists this clonotype with many counts. The chain has TRBV4-1 and TRBJ2-1; 9 positions agree with TRBD1. Germline V gene sequence: CDR1 MGHRA, CDR2 YSYEKL. V trimming: 4 bases; J trimming: 11 bases; junction bases outside the gene matches: 12. The CDR3 has 15 residues. Written as DNA, the CDR3 is TGCGCCAGCAGCCCTTCAGGGACAGGGTCGACGAAGCAGTTCTTC. Translating gives CASSPSGTGSTKQFF.

This clonotype has only a few counts. V is TRBV12-3 or TRBV12-4 and J is TRBJ1-1; D is possibly TRBD1 (6 bases). Trimming shortened V by 6 bases and J by 6 bases, and 14 bases separated the two germline ends. There are 13 residues in the CDR3. The CDR3 sequence: CASSPMRGSEAFF. In DNA form, the CDR3 reads TGTGCCAGCAGCCCAATGAGGGGGTCTGAAGCTTTCTTT.

This chain joins TRBV15 and TRBJ2-7; D may be TRBD1 or TRBD2 (6 bases each). CDR3 length: 12 amino acids. Germline V CDR1 and CDR2: LNHNV, YYDKDF (reference sequence). For the CDR3, the DNA is TGTGGCACCGGGGGCGTTCCCTACGAGCAGTACGTC. Protein: CGTGGVPYEQYV.

This clonotype showed up just a few times. The chain uses TRBV15 and TRBJ2-3; a possible D gene is TRBD2 (6 bases). Trimming removed 0 bases at V and 2 bases at J, with 18 bases between. Germline loops: CDR1 LNHNV, CDR2 YYDKDF (reference sequence). The CDR3 is 18 amino acids. The CDR3, as DNA: TGTGCCACCAGCAGAGATCGCGGCGGGGTCCAACCCACAGATACGCAGTATTTT. This gives the protein CATSRDRGGVQPTDTQYF.

This chain links TRBV20-1 with TRBJ2-2; TRBD2 agrees at 8 bases. Germline CDR1 DFQATT, CDR2 SNEGSKA (reference sequence). The CDR3 sequence is 16 residues long. V was clipped by 0 bases and J by 7 bases; unmatched bases: 10. DNA for the CDR3: TGCAGTGCTAGAGACCCCCGTAGCGGGGTGATCGGGGAGCTGTTTTTT. Translating it yields CSARDPRSGVIGELFF.

In its sample, this clonotype was seen many times. Germline and junction disagree at one end, which may indicate a read error. The chain combines TRBV7-7 with TRBJ2-2; weak D call: TRBD1 (7 bases). This CDR3 contains 17 residues. Germline V gives CDR1 SSHAT, CDR2 FNYEAQ (reference sequence). CDR3 protein: CASSRRSDREVTGELFF. In DNA, the CDR3 is TGTGCTAGCAGCCGGCGCTCAGACAGGGAGGTCACCGGGGAGCTGTTTTTT.